This T cell receptor (beta chain) stems from a study of spatial heterogeneity in lung cancer. Study-wide background: Detected beta-chain sequences consistently exceeded alpha-chain sequences.

This clonotype rates as medium-sized. Being off target in a library aimed at alpha chains, this beta chain has a size of little meaning. The study tagged each TCR cDNA molecule with a unique molecular identifier. TCRdb re-analysed the 5' RACE reads in MiXCR, keeping a single row per CDR3 protein. The sample holds 9,500 to 15,000 distinct CDR3 sequences, about 6% seen once. Losses at the gene ends were 4 bases for V and 4 bases for J; bases not matched to a gene: 10. The CDR3 loop spans 15 amino acids. Germline V CDR1 and CDR2: SGHKS, YYEKEE (reference sequence). The time point here: sample taken at primary tumor resection. Material for sequencing was whole RNA from tumor, nontumor lung or frozen PBMC, left unsorted. A total of approximately 75 untreated early-stage non-small cell lung cancer patients served as donors.

The TCR originated in a male donor with early-stage non-small cell lung cancer. Sequencing used normal lung tissue next to the tumor, obtained at surgery. The chain carries TRBV5-5 and TRBJ1-1; TRBD1 agrees at 7 bases. The CDR3 spells CASSRREQGSTEAFF. The CDR3 coding sequence is TGTGCCAGCAGCCGCAGGGAACAGGGGTCCACTGAAGCTTTCTTT. Combining the CDR3 with reference TRBV5-5 and TRBJ1-1 gives the whole variable domain DAGVTQSPTHLIKTRGQQVTLRCSPISGHKSVSWYQQVLGQGPQFIFQYYEKEERGRGNFPDRFSARQFPNYSSELNVNALLLGDSALYLCASSRREQGSTEAFFGQGTRLTVV.